This T cell receptor (beta chain) comes out of a study of T-cell reconstitution after alpha-beta-depleted transplantation in children. Germline V gives CDR1 SNHLY, CDR2 FYNNEI. The trim removed 7 bases at V and 0 bases at J, leaving 8 bases unmatched. The CDR3 is 16 residues long. Unique molecular identifiers were used in preparing the TCRbeta library. TCRdb fed the PCR reads into MiXCR, producing one record per CDR3 protein. The sample records about 870,000 distinct CDR3 sequences, 15% to 20% being singletons. Study results and limitations: Expanded clones from the graft, numbering several hundred, reportedly supplied alpha-beta T cells about two months after transplant. T-cell counts and diversity at one year following transplant were attributed mainly to newly produced T cells. Recipient T cells and thymic progenitors that survived gave rise to the high TCRbeta diversity observed at day 60 in some patients.

As for this clonotype: Its antigen is as yet unknown.

The clonotype was recovered from a male patient between 10 and 17 years old who had a stem cell transplant for acute lymphoblastic leukemia, so the T cells may come from the graft donor. This specimen was PBMCs, mostly from graft donor cells, taken 360 days after TCRalphabeta/CD19-depleted stem cell transplant. This chain links TRBV2 with TRBJ2-1, with 8 positions matching TRBD2. CDR3 in DNA: TGTGCCAGCACCGAAATGAGCGGGAGCTCCTACAATGAGCAGTTCTTC. Encoded protein: CASTEMSGSSYNEQFF.